A selection of T cell receptor beta chains follows, all from one sample in a study of T cells after posttransplantation cyclophosphamide. Libraries were prepared by immunoSEQ multiplex PCR; TCRdb keeps only in-frame clonotypes and omits some of them. Of over 15,000 clones in the sample, around 86% are singletons; the top ten hold 3.5% to 4%. The input for sequencing was PBMCs, taken after an allogeneic stem cell transplant with a calcineurin inhibitor and methotrexate. The receptors shown here come from a male patient aged 50 to 59 who received an allogeneic stem cell transplant from an unrelated donor, was CMV-positive, and had chronic GVHD only. Certain T cells may be donor cells from the graft. Each CDR3 is given without its conserved first and last residue.

j_call: TRBJ2-1; v_call: TRBV4-2; cdr3_aa: ASSQDKRGNEQF
j_call: TRBJ2-7; v_call: TRBV5-5; cdr3_aa: ASSLAPGAYEQY
j_call: TRBJ2-7; v_call: TRBV7-3; cdr3_aa: ASRGSGRPYEQY
j_call: TRBJ2-7; v_call: TRBV4-3; cdr3_aa: ASSQHPLIGVEQY
j_call: TRBJ2-5; v_call: TRBV5-4; cdr3_aa: ASSNQGPGEQY
j_call: TRBJ1-1; v_call: TRBV7-9; cdr3_aa: ASSLTTRDSSSLGAF
j_call: TRBJ1-1; v_call: TRBV19; cdr3_aa: ASSSLGTTANTEAF
j_call: TRBJ2-3; v_call: TRBV6-1; cdr3_aa: ASSVLAGTTDTQY
j_call: TRBJ1-3; v_call: TRBV5-1; cdr3_aa: ASSPQGLVADTIY
j_call: TRBJ2-7; v_call: TRBV6-1; cdr3_aa: ASTRRGDYEQY
j_call: TRBJ2-5; v_call: TRBV7-2; cdr3_aa: ASSFGGTRRRETQY
j_call: TRBJ2-7; v_call: TRBV11-2; cdr3_aa: ASSLEREGGFSYEQY
j_call: TRBJ1-2; v_call: TRBV16; cdr3_aa: ASSHRTESNYGYT
j_call: TRBJ2-5; v_call: TRBV5-6; cdr3_aa: ASSLEGGSITQY
j_call: TRBJ2-7; v_call: TRBV4-3; cdr3_aa: ASSQSLGVPNAFEQY
j_call: TRBJ1-5; v_call: TRBV15; cdr3_aa: ATSRGWTGGSNQPQH
j_call: TRBJ2-7; v_call: TRBV7-2; cdr3_aa: ASSLGAGPYEQY
j_call: TRBJ2-7; v_call: TRBV7-9; cdr3_aa: ASSSNVGAGDEQY
j_call: TRBJ2-7; v_call: TRBV27; cdr3_aa: ASSLGGNSYEQY
j_call: TRBJ1-5; v_call: TRBV28; cdr3_aa: ASSWRLSNQPQH
j_call: TRBJ2-1; v_call: TRBV5-5; cdr3_aa: ASSPRYDRNEQF
j_call: TRBJ1-1; v_call: TRBV19; cdr3_aa: TRGAGATEAF
j_call: TRBJ1-3; v_call: TRBV6-5; cdr3_aa: ASSRGSGNTIY
j_call: TRBJ2-7; v_call: TRBV28; cdr3_aa: ASSLTPDSTYEQY
j_call: TRBJ1-5; v_call: TRBV5-4; cdr3_aa: ASSASGYSNQPQH
j_call: TRBJ2-3; v_call: TRBV9; cdr3_aa: ASSVDGVVDTQY
j_call: TRBJ2-2; v_call: TRBV19; cdr3_aa: ASSILPGRALTGELF
j_call: TRBJ2-7; v_call: TRBV5-5; cdr3_aa: ASSIGGGGREQY
j_call: TRBJ2-7; v_call: TRBV4-1; cdr3_aa: ASSQEVQREGPYEQY
j_call: TRBJ2-2; v_call: TRBV19; cdr3_aa: ASSMGGRSTGELF
j_call: TRBJ1-5; v_call: TRBV5-1; cdr3_aa: ASSFDGGGQPQH
j_call: TRBJ2-5; v_call: TRBV19; cdr3_aa: ASSVTGPRETQY
j_call: TRBJ2-5; v_call: TRBV6-1; cdr3_aa: ASSPRMEETQY
j_call: -; v_call: TRBV27; cdr3_aa: ASSIPLEWRLTTPGAGAKYEQY
j_call: TRBJ2-5; v_call: TRBV7-9; cdr3_aa: ASSSGGEQY
j_call: TRBJ1-1; v_call: TRBV4-2; cdr3_aa: ASSQRDFEGTEAF
j_call: TRBJ2-5; v_call: TRBV29-1; cdr3_aa: SVVLVGTSPSEAQY
j_call: TRBJ1-4; v_call: TRBV11-2; cdr3_aa: ASSYGQGWDEKLF
j_call: TRBJ1-1; v_call: TRBV5-4; cdr3_aa: ASSFDSRTTEAF
j_call: TRBJ2-7; v_call: TRBV6-1; cdr3_aa: ASSEAGAWHSYEQY
j_call: TRBJ2-7; v_call: TRBV27; cdr3_aa: PQGQGANEQY
j_call: TRBJ2-1; v_call: TRBV7-2; cdr3_aa: ASSLVMIATEQF
j_call: TRBJ1-1; v_call: TRBV29-1; cdr3_aa: SASITTDTEAF
j_call: TRBJ2-7; v_call: TRBV18; cdr3_aa: ASSPDRDPSYEQY
j_call: TRBJ1-2; v_call: TRBV28; cdr3_aa: ASSSGQGANGYT
j_call: TRBJ1-2; v_call: TRBV10-3; cdr3_aa: AISGTEVYGYT
j_call: TRBJ2-1; v_call: TRBV4-3; cdr3_aa: ASSQDSQGFYNEQF
j_call: TRBJ2-4; v_call: TRBV11-3; cdr3_aa: ASSPAGGRSKNIQY
j_call: TRBJ2-7; v_call: TRBV28; cdr3_aa: ASRERRADYEQY
j_call: TRBJ1-5; v_call: TRBV5-6; cdr3_aa: ASSLGTGGPTDSNQPQH
j_call: TRBJ1-5; v_call: TRBV15; cdr3_aa: ATSRDYRQPYSNQPQH